This TCR beta chain originates from a study of T cell changes during pregnancy in multiple sclerosis. This CDR3 has 15 residues. The germline CDR1 and CDR2 sequences are SEHNR and FQNEAQ (reference sequence). The V end lost 3 bases, the J end lost 3 bases, and 14 bases lay between the germline ends. Only in-frame clones appear in the TCRdb table, and some are missing; sequencing was by immunoSEQ multiplex PCR. The profile shows tens of thousands of clones, about nine tenths of them singletons. The V and J genes are TRBV7-9 and TRBJ1-1; possibly TRBD1 for D (6 bases). The receptor was derived from a female donor with multiple sclerosis, enrolled in a pregnancy study. This material consisted of peripheral blood, taken in the second trimester of pregnancy. CDR3 sequence reads: CASSFTTPGDTEAFF. The CDR3 bases are TGTGCCAGCAGCTTTACCACCCCAGGGGACACTGAAGCTTTCTTT.